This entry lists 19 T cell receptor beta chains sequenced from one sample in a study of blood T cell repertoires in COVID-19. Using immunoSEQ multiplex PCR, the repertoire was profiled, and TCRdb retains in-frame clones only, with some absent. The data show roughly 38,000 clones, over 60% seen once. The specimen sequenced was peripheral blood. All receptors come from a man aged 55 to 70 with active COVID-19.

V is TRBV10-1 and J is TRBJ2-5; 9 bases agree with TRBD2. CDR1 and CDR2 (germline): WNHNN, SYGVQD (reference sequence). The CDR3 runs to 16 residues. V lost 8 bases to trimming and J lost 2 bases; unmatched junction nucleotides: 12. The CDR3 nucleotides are TGCGCCAGCTCACCTAGGAGGACTAGCGTACAAGAGACCCAGTACTTC. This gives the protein CASSPRRTSVQETQYF.

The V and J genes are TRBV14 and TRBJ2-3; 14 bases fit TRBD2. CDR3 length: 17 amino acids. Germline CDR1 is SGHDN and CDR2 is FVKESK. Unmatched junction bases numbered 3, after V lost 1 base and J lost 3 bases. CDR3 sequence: CASSQVGTSGGTDTQYF. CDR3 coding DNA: TGTGCCAGCAGCCAAGTGGGGACTAGCGGGGGAACAGATACGCAGTATTTT.

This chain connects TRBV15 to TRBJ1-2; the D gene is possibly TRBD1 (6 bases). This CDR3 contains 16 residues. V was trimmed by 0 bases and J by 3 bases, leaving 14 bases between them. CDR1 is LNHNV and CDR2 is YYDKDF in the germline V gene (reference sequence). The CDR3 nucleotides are TGTGCCACCAGCAGAGATCCGGGGGGCAAGGACTATGGCTACACCTTC. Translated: CATSRDPGGKDYGYTF. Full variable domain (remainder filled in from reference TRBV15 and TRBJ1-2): DAMVIQNPRYQVTQFGKPVTLSCSQTLNHNVMYWYQQKSSQAPKLLFHYYDKDFNNEADTPDNFQSRRPNTSFCFLDIRSPGLGDTAMYLCATSRDPGGKDYGYTFGSGTRLTVV.

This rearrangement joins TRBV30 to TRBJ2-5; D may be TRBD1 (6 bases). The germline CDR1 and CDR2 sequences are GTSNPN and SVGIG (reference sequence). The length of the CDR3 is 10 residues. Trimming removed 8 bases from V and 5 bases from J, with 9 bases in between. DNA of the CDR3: TGTGCCGGGGGCGGGGAGACCCAGTACTTC. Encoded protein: CAGGGETQYF.

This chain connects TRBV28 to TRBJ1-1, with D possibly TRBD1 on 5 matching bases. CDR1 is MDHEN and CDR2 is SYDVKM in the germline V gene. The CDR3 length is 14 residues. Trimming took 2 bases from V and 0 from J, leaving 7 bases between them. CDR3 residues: CASSLADMNTEAFF. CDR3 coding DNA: TGTGCCAGCAGTTTAGCGGACATGAACACTGAAGCTTTCTTT.

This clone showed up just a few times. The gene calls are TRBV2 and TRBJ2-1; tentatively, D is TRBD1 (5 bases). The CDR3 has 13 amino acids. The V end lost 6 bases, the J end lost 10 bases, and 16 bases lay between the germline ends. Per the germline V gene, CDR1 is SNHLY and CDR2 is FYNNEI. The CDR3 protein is CASRFGAAGEQFF. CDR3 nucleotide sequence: TGTGCCAGCAGATTTGGGGCCGCCGGGGAGCAGTTCTTC. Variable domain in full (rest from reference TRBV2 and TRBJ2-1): EPEVTQTPSHQVTQMGQEVILRCVPISNHLYFYWYRQILGQKVEFLVSFYNNEISEKSEIFDDQFSVERPDGSNFTLKIRSTKLEDSAMYFCASRFGAAGEQFFGPGTRLTVL.

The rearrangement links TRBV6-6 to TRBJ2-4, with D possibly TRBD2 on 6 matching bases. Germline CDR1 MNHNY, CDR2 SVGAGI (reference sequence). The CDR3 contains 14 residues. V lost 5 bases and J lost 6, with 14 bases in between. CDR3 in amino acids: CASSLDREINIQYF. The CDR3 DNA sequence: TGTGCCAGCAGTCTAGACCGGGAGATAAACATTCAGTACTTC.

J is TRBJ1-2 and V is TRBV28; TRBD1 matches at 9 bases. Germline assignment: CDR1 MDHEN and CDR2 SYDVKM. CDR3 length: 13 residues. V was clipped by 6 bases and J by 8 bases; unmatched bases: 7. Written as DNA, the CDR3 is TGTGCCAGCAGCCTACAGGGGGCTCGCGGCTACACCTTC. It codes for CASSLQGARGYTF.

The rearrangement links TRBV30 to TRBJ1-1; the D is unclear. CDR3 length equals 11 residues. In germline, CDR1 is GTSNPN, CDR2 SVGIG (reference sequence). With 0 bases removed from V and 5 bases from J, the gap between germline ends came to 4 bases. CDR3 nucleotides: TGTGCCTGGAGTGTCCAAACTGAAGCTTTCTTT. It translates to CAWSVQTEAFF.

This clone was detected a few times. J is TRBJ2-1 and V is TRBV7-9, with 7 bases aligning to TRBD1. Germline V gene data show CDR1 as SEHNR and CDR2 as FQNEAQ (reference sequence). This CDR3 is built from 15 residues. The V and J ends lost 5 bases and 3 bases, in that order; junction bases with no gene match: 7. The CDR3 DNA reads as TGTGCCAGCAGCCTCACAGGGGCTTACTACAATGAGCAGTTCTTC. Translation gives CASSLTGAYYNEQFF.

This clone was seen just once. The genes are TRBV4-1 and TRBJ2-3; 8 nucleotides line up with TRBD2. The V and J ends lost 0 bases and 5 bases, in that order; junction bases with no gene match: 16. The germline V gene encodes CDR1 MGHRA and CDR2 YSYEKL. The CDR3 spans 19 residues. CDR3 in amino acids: CASSQDASFQRGLQDTQYF. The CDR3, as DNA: TGCGCCAGCAGCCAAGATGCCTCCTTTCAGCGGGGGTTACAAGATACGCAGTATTTT.

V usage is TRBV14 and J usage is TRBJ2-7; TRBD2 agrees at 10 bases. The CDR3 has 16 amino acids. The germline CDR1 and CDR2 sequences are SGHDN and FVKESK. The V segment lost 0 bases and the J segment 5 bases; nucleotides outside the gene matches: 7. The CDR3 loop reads CASSQDLTTSGHEQYF. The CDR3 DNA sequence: TGTGCCAGCAGCCAAGATCTGACGACTAGCGGGCACGAGCAGTACTTC.

CDR3 in DNA: TGTGCCAGCTCACCCTCAGGGGGGCGTGAGCCCCAGCATTTT. This sequence encodes CASSPSGGREPQHF. V gene TRBV18 combines with J gene TRBJ1-5; 7 bases match TRBD1. J gave up 8 bases and V 3 bases, and 7 bases lay outside the gene matches. CDR1 and CDR2 (germline): KGHSH, LQKENI. The CDR3 length is 14 residues. Full variable domain (outside the CDR3, taken from reference TRBV18 and TRBJ1-5): NAGVMQNPRHLVRRRGQEARLRCSPMKGHSHVYWYRQLPEEGLKFMVYLQKENIIDESGMPKERFSAEFPKEGPSILRIQQVVRGDSAAYFCASSPSGGREPQHFGDGTRLSIL.

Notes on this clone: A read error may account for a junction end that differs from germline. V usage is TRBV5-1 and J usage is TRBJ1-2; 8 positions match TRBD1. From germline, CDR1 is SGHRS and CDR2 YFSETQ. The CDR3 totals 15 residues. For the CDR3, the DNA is TGCGCCAGCAGCTTGGAAGGGACAGGTAACTTTGGCTACACCTTC. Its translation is CASSLEGTGNFGYTF.

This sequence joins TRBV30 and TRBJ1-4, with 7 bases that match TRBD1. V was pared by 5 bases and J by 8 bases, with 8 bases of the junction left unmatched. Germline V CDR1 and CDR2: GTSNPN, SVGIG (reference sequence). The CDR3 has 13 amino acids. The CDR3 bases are TGTGCCTGGGGAGGACAGGCAGGAGAAAAACTGTTTTTT. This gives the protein CAWGGQAGEKLFF. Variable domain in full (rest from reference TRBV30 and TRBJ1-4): SQTIHQWPATLVQPVGSPLSLECTVEGTSNPNLYWYRQAAGRGLQLLFYSVGIGQISSEVPQNLSASRPQDRQFILSSKKLLLSDSGFYLCAWGGQAGEKLFFGSGTQLSVL.

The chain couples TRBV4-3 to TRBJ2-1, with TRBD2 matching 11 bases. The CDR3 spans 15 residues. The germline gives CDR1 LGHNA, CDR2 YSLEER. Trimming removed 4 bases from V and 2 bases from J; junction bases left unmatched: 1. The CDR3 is CASSPSGRTYNEQFF. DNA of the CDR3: TGCGCCAGCAGCCCTAGCGGGAGGACCTACAATGAGCAGTTCTTC.

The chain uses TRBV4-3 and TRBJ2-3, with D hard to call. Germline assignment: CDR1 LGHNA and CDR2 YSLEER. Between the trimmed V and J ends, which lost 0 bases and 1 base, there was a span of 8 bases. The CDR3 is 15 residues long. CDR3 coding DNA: TGCGCCAGCAGCCAAGATTTAAAGCGCACAGATACGCAGTATTTT. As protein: CASSQDLKRTDTQYF.

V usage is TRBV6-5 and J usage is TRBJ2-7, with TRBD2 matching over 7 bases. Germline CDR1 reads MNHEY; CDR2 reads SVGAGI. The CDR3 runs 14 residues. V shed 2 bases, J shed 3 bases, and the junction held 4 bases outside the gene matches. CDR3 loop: CASSYAGVDYEQYF. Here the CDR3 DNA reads TGTGCCAGCAGTTACGCGGGGGTTGACTACGAGCAGTACTTC.

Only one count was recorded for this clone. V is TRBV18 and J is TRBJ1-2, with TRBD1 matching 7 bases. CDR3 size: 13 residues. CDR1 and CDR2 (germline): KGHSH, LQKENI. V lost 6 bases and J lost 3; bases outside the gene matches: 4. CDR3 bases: TGTGCCAGCTCCCTCGGGACAGACTATGGCTACACCTTC. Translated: CASSLGTDYGYTF.